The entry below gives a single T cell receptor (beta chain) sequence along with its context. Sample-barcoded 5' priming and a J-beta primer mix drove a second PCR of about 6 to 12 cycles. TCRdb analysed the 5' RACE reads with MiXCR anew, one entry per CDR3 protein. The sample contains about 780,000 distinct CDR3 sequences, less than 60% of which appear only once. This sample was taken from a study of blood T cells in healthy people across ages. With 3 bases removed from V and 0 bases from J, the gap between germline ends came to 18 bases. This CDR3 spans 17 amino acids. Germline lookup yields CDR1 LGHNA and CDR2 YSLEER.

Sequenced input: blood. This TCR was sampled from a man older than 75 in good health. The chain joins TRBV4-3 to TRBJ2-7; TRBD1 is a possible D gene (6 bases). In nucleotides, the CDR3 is TGCGCCAGCAGCCAGTATACGACAGGACCAAGCTCCTACGAGCAGTACTTC. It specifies CASSQYTTGPSSYEQYF.